This T cell receptor (beta chain) was sequenced during a study of early T cells in non-severe SARS-CoV-2 infection. Unique molecular identifiers (one per individual cDNA molecule) were attached. A single record per CDR3 protein comes from TCRdb applying MiXCR to the 5' RACE reads. The sample lists about 47,000 distinct CDR3 sequences, 9.5% to 11% occurring once. Germline CDR1 reads SGHRS; CDR2 reads YFSETQ. V was pared by 0 bases and J by 4 bases, with 7 bases between. CDR3 length: 13 amino acids. Overall study findings and caveats: Clonotype matching in VDJdb favored anti-spike CD8 responses and did not capture private and CD4 specificities.

This clonotype was counted between two and nine times. What it binds is not known. The chain employs TRBV5-1 and TRBJ1-2; D is unclear. The source of this sequence is an adult who was a healthcare worker with PCR-confirmed SARS-CoV-2 infection or an uninfected control (not recorded which). Material: whole blood. The CDR3 nucleotides are TGCGCCAGCAGCTTGGATCAGACCTATGGCTACACCTTC. Amino acid sequence: CASSLDQTYGYTF. Combining the CDR3 with reference TRBV5-1 and TRBJ1-2 gives the whole variable domain KAGVTQTPRYLIKTRGQQVTLSCSPISGHRSVSWYQQTPGQGLQFLFEYFSETQRNKGNFPGRFSGRQFSNSRSEMNVSTLELGDSALYLCASSLDQTYGYTFGSGTRLTVV.